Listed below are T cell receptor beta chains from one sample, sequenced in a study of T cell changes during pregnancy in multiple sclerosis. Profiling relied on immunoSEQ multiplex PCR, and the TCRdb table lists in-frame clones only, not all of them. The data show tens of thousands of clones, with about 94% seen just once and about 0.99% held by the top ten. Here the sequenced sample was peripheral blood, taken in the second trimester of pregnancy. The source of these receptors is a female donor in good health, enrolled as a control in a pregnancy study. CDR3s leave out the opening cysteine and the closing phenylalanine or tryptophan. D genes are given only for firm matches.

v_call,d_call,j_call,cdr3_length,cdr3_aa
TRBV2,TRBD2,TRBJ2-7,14,ASSGPTSGSINEQY
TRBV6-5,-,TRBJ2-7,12,ASSYPGHPPREY
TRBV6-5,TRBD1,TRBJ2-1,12,ASSSHRGINEQF
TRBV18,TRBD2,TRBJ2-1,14,ASSPPGGGTYNEQF
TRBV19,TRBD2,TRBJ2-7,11,ASSAGLAYEQY
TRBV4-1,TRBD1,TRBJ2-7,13,ASSPRTGGSYEQY
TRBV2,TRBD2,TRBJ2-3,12,ASSEGTSPNTQY
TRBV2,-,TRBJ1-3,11,ASADSSGNTIY
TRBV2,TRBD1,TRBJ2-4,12,ASVPGQGANIQY
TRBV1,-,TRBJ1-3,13,TTKATGALGNTIY
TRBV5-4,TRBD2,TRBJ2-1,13,ASSRLAGGYNEQF
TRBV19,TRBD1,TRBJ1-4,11,ASSLNRGEKLF
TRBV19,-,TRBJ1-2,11,ASSLDGEEGYT
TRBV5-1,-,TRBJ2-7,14,ASSSSLPGVRGEQY
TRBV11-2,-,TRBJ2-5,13,ASSVGGGYQETQY